The 21 T cell receptor beta chains below were found in one sample sequenced in a study of blood T cells in healthy people across ages (dated by TCRdb to between 2014 and 2017). Preparation of the library involved 5' RACE. The reads were generated on an Illumina HiSeq 2500. A second PCR of roughly 6 to 11 cycles was run with a J-beta primer mix and a sample-barcoded 5' primer. TCRdb itself trimmed the public reads at Q25 with fastp, ran MiXCR and retained productive beta chains. Rows are unified per CDR3 protein, each entry keeping the most common DNA and genes. The sample has some 1.5 million distinct CDR3 sequences on record, over 25% of them singletons. The ten largest clones represent 7.7% of the sample. The source material was blood. The receptors were gathered from a woman aged 25 to 39 in good health.

This chain uses TRBV10-2 with TRBJ2-1, with D unresolved. Trimming stripped 4 bases from V and 10 bases from J, with 8 bases between. The CDR3 has 11 residues. CDR1 and CDR2 (germline): WSHSY, SAAADI. Here the CDR3 DNA reads TGCGCCAGCAGTGGGGTGGGCGAGCAGTTCTTC. Protein: CASSGVGEQFF.

This clonotype was seen a few times. This chain joins TRBV7-2 and TRBJ2-7; maybe TRBD1 (5 bases). CDR3 length equals 14 residues. V dropped 1 base and J dropped 4 bases, with 11 bases sitting between them. CDR1 is SGHTA, CDR2 FQGNSA, per germline. The CDR3 loop is CASSLVGAWYEQYF. The CDR3 DNA reads as TGTGCCAGCAGCTTAGTTGGGGCGTGGTACGAGCAGTACTTC.

This clonotype has only a few counts. The chain joins TRBV12-3 or TRBV12-4 to TRBJ1-6, with D unresolved. Between the trimmed V and J ends, which lost 2 bases and 11 bases, there was a span of 4 bases. The CDR3 length is 11 residues. This chain's CDR3 is CASSLNPPLHF. CDR3 in DNA: TGTGCCAGCAGTTTAAATCCACCCCTCCACTTT.

As for this clonotype: This may come from a read error, since a much larger clone is one base off. The conserved closing phenylalanine or tryptophan is absent in this CDR3, likely reflecting a read error. The gene calls are TRBV6-6 and TRBJ2-4; D is possibly TRBD2 (6 bases). The J call may be wrong; the DNA end is better matched by TRBJ2-7. Germline V CDR1 and CDR2: MNHNY, SVGAGI (reference sequence). The CDR3 is 14 amino acids. The CDR3 bases are TGTGCCAGCAGTTACGGGCCTAGCGAGAACGAGCAGTACTGC. Translation: CASSYGPSENEQYC.

The chain joins TRBV27 to TRBJ2-2; no reliable D call. There are 15 residues in the CDR3. Germline CDR1 reads MNHEY; CDR2 reads SMNVEV (reference sequence). Trimming removed 5 bases at V and 3 bases at J, with 13 bases between. CDR3 in amino acids: CASSAYGWDTGELFF. The DNA of the CDR3 is TGTGCCAGCAGTGCTTACGGCTGGGACACCGGGGAGCTGTTTTTT.

This chain connects TRBV9 to TRBJ2-1, with 12 bases fitting TRBD2. Germline lookup yields CDR1 SGDLS and CDR2 YYNGEE. The V segment lost 3 bases and the J segment 4 bases; nucleotides outside the gene matches: 2. The CDR3 spans 15 residues. The DNA of the CDR3 is TGTGCCAGCAGCGCTAGCGGGAGGGAATACAATGAGCAGTTCTTC. Encoded protein: CASSASGREYNEQFF.

The V and J genes are TRBV6-1 and TRBJ1-2; possibly TRBD1 for D (6 bases). The CDR3 extends over 15 amino acids. Germline V lookup: CDR1 MNHNS, CDR2 SASEGT. Trimming removed 6 bases at V and 6 bases at J, with 20 bases between. This CDR3 reads CASSPGVGRGHGYTF. The CDR3 DNA reads TGTGCCAGCAGCCCTGGGGTAGGACGGGGGCATGGCTACACCTTC.

This clonotype was seen a few times. The CDR3 DNA reads TGCAGCGTTGTAACGGTTGTAGGGGGCGATGGCTACACCTTC. Translation gives CSVVTVVGGDGYTF. The chain is built from TRBV29-1 and TRBJ1-2; 7 nucleotides line up with TRBD1. The CDR3 has 14 amino acids. Germline V CDR1 and CDR2: SQVTM, ANQGSEA. J lost 6 bases, V lost 4 bases, and 11 bases had no gene match.

The rearrangement joins TRBV5-5 to TRBJ2-3; no reliable D call. Germline-derived CDR1 and CDR2 are SGHKS and YYEKEE (reference sequence). V was shortened by 5 bases and J by 7 bases, with 8 bases between the two germline ends. The CDR3 has 11 amino acids. CDR3 sequence: CASRKGNTQYF. As DNA, the CDR3 is TGTGCCAGCAGAAAGGGAAATACGCAGTATTTT.

This clonotype was picked up a small number of times. This sequence joins TRBV2 and TRBJ1-2, with D possibly being TRBD1 (5 bases). The CDR3 consists of 12 residues. CDR1 and CDR2 from the germline V gene are SNHLY and FYNNEI. The germline V and J ends were trimmed by 8 bases and 2 bases, with 9 bases remaining between them. The CDR3 sequence is CASEKGNYGYTF. The CDR3 region has the DNA TGTGCCAGCGAAAAGGGGAACTATGGCTACACCTTC.

This sequence joins TRBV9 and TRBJ2-7; 9 bases fit TRBD1. The CDR3 spans 14 residues. Germline V gene sequence: CDR1 SGDLS, CDR2 YYNGEE. The J segment lost 4 bases and the V segment lost 7 bases, leaving 9 bases of the junction unmatched. CDR3 sequence: CASSITGGGYEQYF. CDR3 bases: TGTGCCAGCTCAATAACAGGGGGCGGTTACGAGCAGTACTTC.

This clonotype was detected only once. The V and J genes are TRBV7-9 and TRBJ1-1, with D possibly being TRBD1 (5 bases). Between the trimmed V and J ends, which lost 5 bases and 6 bases, there was a span of 16 bases. CDR1 and CDR2 from the germline V gene are SEHNR and FQNEAQ (reference sequence). The CDR3 contains 14 residues. DNA for the CDR3: TGTGCCAGCAGCCATGGACGGGGGAGTTCTGAAGCTTTCTTT. Translated, it gives CASSHGRGSSEAFF.

As to this clonotype: A much bigger clone sits one base away, suggesting this may be a read error. This chain links TRBV12-3 or TRBV12-4 with TRBJ2-3; D perhaps matches TRBD2 (6 bases). This CDR3 contains 15 residues. The germline V and J ends were trimmed by 6 bases and 2 bases, with 15 bases remaining between them. The CDR3 DNA is TGTGCCAGCAGCATAGCGGAGATATCCACAGATACGCAGTATTTT. Its translation is CASSIAEISTDTQYF.

The chain carries TRBV9 and TRBJ2-1; D is unresolved. This CDR3 region has 15 residues. V lost 0 bases to trimming and J lost 4 bases, with 11 bases between them. The germline gives CDR1 SGDLS, CDR2 YYNGEE. CDR3 amino acids: CASSVEPGRYNEQFF. In DNA form, the CDR3 reads TGTGCCAGCAGCGTAGAGCCGGGCCGGTACAATGAGCAGTTCTTC.

A word on this clonotype: Likely a read error: the CDR3 ends without its conserved phenylalanine or tryptophan. The V call is TRBV12-3 or TRBV12-4, the J call TRBJ2-6; D uncertain. The ends were cut back, 1 base at V and 1 base at J, with 2 bases in the middle. This CDR3 spans 14 amino acids. CDR3 nucleotide sequence: TGTGCCAGCAGTTTAGTTTCTGGGGCCAACGTCCTGACTTAC. Translation: CASSLVSGANVLTY.

This clonotype showed up just once. The chain carries TRBV2 and TRBJ2-1; perhaps TRBD2 as D (5 bases). This CDR3 has 12 amino acids. Germline CDR1 and CDR2: SNHLY and FYNNEI. V lost 2 bases and J lost 9, with 8 bases in between. The CDR3 bases are TGTGCCAGCAGTGAAACCGGGGTTGAGCAGTTCTTC. Translated, it gives CASSETGVEQFF.

The chain couples TRBV7-8 to TRBJ2-5; no definite D call. V dropped 5 bases and J dropped 4 bases, with 20 bases sitting between them. Germline CDR1 and CDR2: SGHVS and FQNEAQ. The CDR3 contains 16 residues. CDR3 in DNA: TGTGCCAGCAGCCCCGAAAGGTTACAGACACGAGAGACCCAGTACTTC. Protein sequence: CASSPERLQTRETQYF.

This clonotype was seen only a few times. The gene calls are TRBV10-3 and TRBJ2-5; 8 bases agree with TRBD2. The V segment lost 3 bases and the J segment 4 bases; nucleotides outside the gene matches: 7. This CDR3 region has 15 residues. The germline gives CDR1 ENHRY, CDR2 SYGVKD. CDR3 loop: CAISDPDGRGETQYF. The DNA for the CDR3 is TGTGCCATCAGTGACCCCGACGGGAGGGGAGAGACCCAGTACTTC.

The genes are TRBV20-1 and TRBJ1-6, with 7 bases aligning to TRBD1. CDR3 size: 16 residues. CDR1 and CDR2 from the germline V gene are DFQATT and SNEGSKA (reference sequence). Unmatched junction bases numbered 10, after V lost 3 bases and J lost 5 bases. CDR3 sequence reads: CSARDSRQGDNSPLHF. Written as DNA, the CDR3 is TGCAGTGCTAGGGATAGTAGACAGGGAGATAATTCACCCCTCCACTTT.

The rearrangement uses TRBV7-9 and TRBJ2-1; 12 nucleotides line up with TRBD2. The CDR3 totals 16 residues. Per the germline V gene, CDR1 is SEHNR and CDR2 is FQNEAQ (reference sequence). V gave up 6 bases and J gave up 5 bases; unmatched junction bases: 8. The CDR3 protein is CASSSTSGRLHNEQFF. CDR3 in DNA: TGTGCCAGCAGTTCGACTAGCGGGAGACTCCACAATGAGCAGTTCTTC.

The chain couples TRBV29-1 to TRBJ2-7; unclear D gene. Trimming pared 1 base from V and 6 bases from J, leaving 7 bases between. The CDR3 consists of 11 residues. Germline-derived CDR1 and CDR2 are SQVTM and ANQGSEA. The CDR3 reads CSVEVGAEQYF. As DNA, the CDR3 is TGCAGCGTTGAAGTAGGAGCCGAGCAGTACTTC.